A selection of T cell receptor beta chains follows, all from one sample in a study of CD8 T cells in Susac syndrome. TCRdb reprocessed the immunoSEQ multiplex PCR reads via MiXCR and lists one record per CDR3 protein. This table holds 160,000 or so distinct CDR3 sequences, 92% found once. The material sequenced was CD4+ T cells from PBMCs. Every receptor here comes from a human donor in good health. The CDR3 runs from the conserved cysteine through the conserved F or W. Fields, in order: J gene, D gene, V gene, clone size, CDR3 protein, CDR3 DNA. A D gene is named only where the DNA matches it firmly. Size values are once, few and many counts, or a class for expanded clones, and some rows have none.

J: TRBJ2-3; D: NA; V: TRBV10-2; size: NA; CDR3: CASSVPSTPGPTLTDTQYF; DNA: TGCGCCAGCAGTGTGCCCTCGACTCCGGGACCCACCCTCACAGATACGCAGTATTTT
J: TRBJ1-1; D: NA; V: TRBV5-1; size: NA; CDR3: CASSDPRRALDTEAFF; DNA: TGCGCCAGCAGCGACCCCAGAAGGGCCCTCGACACTGAAGCTTTCTTT
J: TRBJ2-7; D: TRBD1; V: TRBV6-2/TRBV6-3; size: NA; CDR3: CASSFPGTVSYEQYF; DNA: TGTGCCAGCAGTTTCCCCGGGACAGTCTCCTACGAGCAGTACTTC
J: TRBJ2-7; D: TRBD1; V: TRBV6-5; size: NA; CDR3: CASSRQGLSYEQYF; DNA: TGTGCCAGCAGCCGACAGGGTCTCTCCTACGAGCAGTACTTC
J: TRBJ1-1; D: NA; V: TRBV3-1; size: NA; CDR3: CASSQRGAMNTEAFF; DNA: TGTGCCAGCAGCCAACGGGGGGCCATGAACACTGAAGCTTTCTTT
J: TRBJ2-3; D: TRBD1; V: TRBV5-1; size: few; CDR3: CASSFGQGTTDTQYF; DNA: TGCGCCAGCAGCTTCGGACAGGGGACCACAGATACGCAGTATTTT
J: TRBJ2-1; D: TRBD1; V: TRBV7-9; size: NA; CDR3: CASSLGDRSSYNEQFF; DNA: TGTGCCAGCAGCTTAGGGGACAGGAGCTCCTACAATGAGCAGTTCTTC
J: TRBJ2-7; D: TRBD2; V: TRBV6-1; size: NA; CDR3: CASNPRLAASYEQYF; DNA: TGTGCCAGCAACCCTCGGCTAGCGGCTTCCTACGAGCAGTACTTC
J: TRBJ2-4; D: NA; V: TRBV7-2; size: NA; CDR3: CASSSFGQSVINIQYF; DNA: TGTGCCAGCAGCTCGTTCGGACAGAGCGTCATCAACATTCAGTACTTC
J: TRBJ1-4; D: NA; V: TRBV25-1; size: NA; CDR3: CASSAPRRPLEKLFF; DNA: TGTGCCAGCAGTGCTCCCCGGAGGCCGCTCGAGAAACTGTTTTTT
J: TRBJ1-1; D: NA; V: TRBV4-1; size: NA; CDR3: CASSQGGAPGTEAFF; DNA: TGCGCCAGCAGCCAAGGGGGCGCCCCAGGCACTGAAGCTTTCTTT
J: TRBJ2-3; D: NA; V: TRBV19; size: NA; CDR3: CASSIGPGSTDTQYF; DNA: TGTGCCAGTAGTATCGGGCCAGGCAGCACAGATACGCAGTATTTT
J: TRBJ2-4; D: TRBD2; V: TRBV24-1; size: NA; CDR3: CATTAGGLAKNIQYF; DNA: TGTGCCACTACAGCGGGAGGACTAGCCAAAAACATTCAGTACTTC
J: TRBJ1-2; D: NA; V: TRBV12-3/TRBV12-4; size: NA; CDR3: CASSFEGKSGYTF; DNA: TGTGCCAGCAGTTTCGAGGGGAAGAGTGGCTACACCTTC
J: TRBJ2-7; D: NA; V: TRBV20-1; size: once; CDR3: CSARVPGTYEQYF; DNA: TGCAGTGCTAGAGTCCCAGGGACCTACGAGCAGTACTTC
J: TRBJ1-6; D: NA; V: TRBV20-1; size: NA; CDR3: CSASLDGNSPLHF; DNA: TGCAGTGCTAGTCTAGACGGAAATTCACCCCTCCACTTT
J: TRBJ2-2; D: TRBD2; V: TRBV3-1; size: NA; CDR3: CASSQGGGLAGGPAGELFF; DNA: TGTGCCAGCAGCCAGGGCGGCGGACTAGCGGGAGGGCCCGCCGGGGAGCTGTTTTTT
J: TRBJ2-7; D: NA; V: TRBV5-1; size: once; CDR3: CASSLDREKSEQYF; DNA: TGCGCCAGCAGCTTGGACAGGGAAAAGAGCGAGCAGTACTTC
J: TRBJ2-2; D: NA; V: TRBV5-6; size: NA; CDR3: CASTRVDVNTGELFF; DNA: TGTGCCAGCACGCGGGTAGATGTGAACACCGGGGAGCTGTTTTTT
J: TRBJ2-7; D: NA; V: TRBV7-2; size: NA; CDR3: CASSLGSYYEQYF; DNA: TGTGCCAGCAGCTTAGGGTCTTACTACGAGCAGTACTTC
J: TRBJ1-4; D: TRBD1; V: TRBV6-6; size: NA; CDR3: CASSWTGGEKLFF; DNA: TGTGCCAGCAGCTGGACAGGTGGAGAAAAACTGTTTTTT
J: TRBJ2-1; D: NA; V: TRBV27; size: NA; CDR3: CASSLLQGSNEQFF; DNA: TGTGCCAGCAGTTTACTTCAGGGTTCGAATGAGCAGTTCTTC
J: TRBJ2-1; D: TRBD1; V: TRBV2; size: NA; CDR3: CASSYPGTVYNEQFF; DNA: TGTGCCAGCAGCTACCCCGGGACAGTTTACAATGAGCAGTTCTTC
J: TRBJ2-7; D: NA; V: TRBV6-2/TRBV6-3; size: once; CDR3: CASSYYGDSYEQYF; DNA: TGTGCCAGCAGTTACTACGGAGACTCCTACGAGCAGTACTTC
J: TRBJ2-1; D: NA; V: TRBV5-1; size: few; CDR3: CASSLAFGNEQFF; DNA: TGCGCCAGCAGCTTGGCCTTTGGCAATGAGCAGTTCTTC
J: TRBJ1-2; D: NA; V: TRBV10-2; size: NA; CDR3: CASMGTGNYGYTF; DNA: TGCGCCAGCATGGGCACAGGGAACTATGGCTACACCTTC
J: TRBJ1-2; D: TRBD1; V: TRBV13; size: once; CDR3: CASSYDRDGRHGYTF; DNA: TGTGCCAGCAGCTACGACAGGGATGGAAGGCATGGCTACACCTTC
J: TRBJ2-7; D: TRBD1; V: TRBV7-9; size: NA; CDR3: CASSPKDRGIHEQYF; DNA: TGTGCCAGCAGCCCCAAGGACAGGGGCATCCACGAGCAGTACTTC
J: TRBJ1-2; D: NA; V: TRBV9; size: NA; CDR3: CASSGAPRVDNYGYTF; DNA: TGTGCCAGCAGCGGCGCCCCGCGGGTGGATAACTATGGCTACACCTTC
J: TRBJ2-2; D: NA; V: TRBV2; size: NA; CDR3: CASSESGPGELFF; DNA: TGTGCCAGCAGTGAATCGGGCCCCGGGGAGCTGTTTTTT
J: TRBJ1-5; D: TRBD1; V: TRBV30; size: NA; CDR3: CAWSSGQTENQPQHF; DNA: TGTGCCTGGAGTTCGGGACAGACGGAGAATCAGCCCCAGCATTTT
J: TRBJ1-2; D: NA; V: TRBV28; size: NA; CDR3: CASSLSAGLYGYTF; DNA: TGTGCCAGCAGTTTATCCGCAGGGCTCTATGGCTACACCTTC
J: TRBJ2-1; D: TRBD1; V: TRBV7-8; size: NA; CDR3: CASSLGSGTGGINEQFF; DNA: TGTGCCAGCAGCTTAGGTTCCGGGACAGGGGGCATAAATGAGCAGTTCTTC
J: TRBJ1-1; D: NA; V: TRBV21-1; size: once; CDR3: CASSNAFWGTEAFF; DNA: TGTGCCAGCAGTAATGCATTTTGGGGCACTGAAGCTTTCTTT
J: TRBJ2-5; D: TRBD2; V: TRBV11-2; size: NA; CDR3: CASRRGAGGLYQETQYF; DNA: TGTGCCAGCAGACGGGGAGCGGGGGGACTTTACCAAGAGACCCAGTACTTC
J: TRBJ1-1; D: TRBD1; V: TRBV2; size: once; CDR3: CASSAEAGGNTEAFF; DNA: TGTGCCAGCAGTGCGGAGGCAGGGGGCAACACTGAAGCTTTCTTT
J: TRBJ1-1; D: NA; V: TRBV6-5; size: NA; CDR3: CASSYVFRPTEAFF; DNA: TGTGCCAGCAGTTACGTTTTCAGACCCACTGAAGCTTTCTTT
J: TRBJ1-1; D: NA; V: TRBV9; size: NA; CDR3: CASSSRQNTEAFF; DNA: TGTGCCAGCAGCTCCCGACAGAACACTGAAGCTTTCTTT
J: TRBJ2-1; D: TRBD2; V: TRBV30; size: once; CDR3: CAWSRGLAGNEQFF; DNA: TGTGCCTGGAGCCGAGGACTAGCGGGGAATGAGCAGTTCTTC
J: TRBJ2-5; D: TRBD1; V: TRBV30; size: NA; CDR3: CAWSTGTAIIRDF; DNA: TGTGCCTGGAGTACCGGGACAGCTATCATCCGGGACTTC
J: TRBJ2-1; D: NA; V: TRBV7-6; size: once; CDR3: CASSPRISSYNEQFF; DNA: TGTGCCAGCAGCCCGCGGATCAGCTCCTACAATGAGCAGTTCTTC
J: TRBJ1-1; D: NA; V: TRBV27; size: NA; CDR3: CASSLSSGVNTEAFF; DNA: TGTGCCAGCAGTTTATCTTCGGGAGTTAACACTGAAGCTTTCTTT
J: TRBJ2-1; D: NA; V: TRBV20-1; size: NA; CDR3: CSARVVGAASYNEQFF; DNA: TGCAGTGCTAGGGTAGTGGGAGCCGCCTCCTACAATGAGCAGTTCTTC
J: TRBJ1-2; D: TRBD1; V: TRBV20-1; size: once; CDR3: CSARELGTASGYTF; DNA: TGCAGTGCTAGAGAGTTAGGGACAGCGAGTGGCTACACCTTC
J: TRBJ2-1; D: TRBD2; V: TRBV5-1; size: once; CDR3: CASSLDGGAYNEQFF; DNA: TGCGCCAGCAGCTTGGACGGGGGGGCCTACAATGAGCAGTTCTTC
J: TRBJ1-5; D: TRBD1; V: TRBV19; size: NA; CDR3: CASSIQSWTGEKRNQPQHF; DNA: TGTGCCAGTAGTATTCAATCATGGACAGGGGAGAAACGCAATCAGCCCCAGCATTTT
J: TRBJ2-1; D: NA; V: TRBV5-1; size: NA; CDR3: CASSPSVKAAYNEQFF; DNA: TGCGCCAGCAGCCCCAGTGTGAAGGCGGCCTACAATGAGCAGTTCTTC
J: TRBJ2-1; D: NA; V: TRBV6-6; size: NA; CDR3: CASSYSTRGVSGEQFF; DNA: TGTGCCAGCAGTTACTCCACCCGCGGTGTCTCTGGTGAGCAGTTCTTC
J: TRBJ2-5; D: NA; V: TRBV9; size: NA; CDR3: CASSVGRAKETQYF; DNA: TGTGCCAGCAGCGTAGGGCGGGCTAAAGAGACCCAGTACTTC
J: TRBJ2-6; D: TRBD1; V: TRBV29-1; size: NA; CDR3: CSVEENRGLAGANVLTF; DNA: TGCAGCGTTGAAGAGAACAGGGGGCTCGCGGGGGCCAACGTCCTGACTTTC
J: TRBJ2-3; D: NA; V: TRBV7-2; size: once; CDR3: CASSLELPTDTQYF; DNA: TGTGCCAGCAGCTTAGAACTCCCCACAGATACGCAGTATTTT
J: TRBJ2-7; D: TRBD1; V: TRBV20-1; size: NA; CDR3: CSALRDRALSSYEQYF; DNA: TGCAGTGCTCTGAGGGACAGGGCCCTTAGCTCCTACGAGCAGTACTTC
J: TRBJ1-3; D: NA; V: TRBV7-2; size: NA; CDR3: CASSLVGSGNTIYF; DNA: TGTGCCAGCAGCTTAGTAGGGAGCGGAAACACCATATATTTT
J: TRBJ2-7; D: TRBD1; V: TRBV5-1; size: NA; CDR3: CASSPQRQGYEQYF; DNA: TGCGCCAGCAGTCCCCAGAGACAGGGATACGAGCAGTACTTC
J: TRBJ2-4; D: TRBD1; V: TRBV3-1; size: NA; CDR3: CASSPGTGTLKNIQYF; DNA: TGTGCCAGCAGTCCCGGGACAGGGACCCTAAAAAACATTCAGTACTTC
J: TRBJ2-7; D: NA; V: TRBV28; size: NA; CDR3: CASSDSREQYF; DNA: TGTGCCAGCAGCGACAGTCGGGAGCAGTACTTC
J: TRBJ1-2; D: NA; V: TRBV3-1; size: once; CDR3: CASSQDPGRGYGYTF; DNA: TGTGCCAGCAGCCAAGACCCGGGCAGGGGCTATGGCTACACCTTC